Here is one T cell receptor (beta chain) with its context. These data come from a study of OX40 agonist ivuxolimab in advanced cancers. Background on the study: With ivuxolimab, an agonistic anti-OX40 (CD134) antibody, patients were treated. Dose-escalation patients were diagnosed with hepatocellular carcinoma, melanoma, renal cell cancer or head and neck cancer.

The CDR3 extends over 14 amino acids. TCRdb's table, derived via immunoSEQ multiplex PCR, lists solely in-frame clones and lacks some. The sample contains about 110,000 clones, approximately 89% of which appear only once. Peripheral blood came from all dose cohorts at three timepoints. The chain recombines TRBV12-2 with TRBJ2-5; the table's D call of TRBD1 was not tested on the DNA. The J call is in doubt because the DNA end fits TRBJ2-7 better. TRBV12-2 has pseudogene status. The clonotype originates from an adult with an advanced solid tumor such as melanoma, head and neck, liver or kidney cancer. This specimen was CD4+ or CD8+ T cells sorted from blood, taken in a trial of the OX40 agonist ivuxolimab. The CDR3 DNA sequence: TGTGCAAGTCGCTTAGTTTGGGGCCTGTACGAGCAGTACTTC. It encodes CASRLVWGLYEQYF.